The TCR beta chain described here comes from a study of T cells in tuberculosis. On the study more broadly: Sequenced TCRs come from CD1B-GMM tetramer-binding T cells.

Study-wide points: The TCR-beta difference was not significant; alpha differences partly reflected length. GMM-specific TCRs were nearer to active tuberculosis alpha repertoires, suggesting expansion.

Germline trimming cut 0 bases from V and 4 bases from J; bases unmatched to any gene: 9. The length of the CDR3 is 16 residues. CDR1 SGDLS and CDR2 YYNGEE come from the germline V gene. Method: immunoSEQ multiplex PCR; TCRdb's copy keeps in-frame clones and lacks some. Altogether some 41,000 clones are present, 94% being singletons, with the ten largest covering around an eighth. To note about this clone: Its specificity is unknown.

The clonotype was recovered from a donor between 10 and 35 years old with latent tuberculosis or without tuberculosis infection. Some clones in this sample may be carry-over from other donors' samples. Sequenced input: PBMCs. This chain joins TRBV9 and TRBJ1-1; 7 nucleotides agree with TRBD1. In DNA form, the CDR3 reads TGTGCCAGCAGCGTAGCGACTGGACAGGCCCCCACTGAAGCTTTCTTT. Translation: CASSVATGQAPTEAFF.